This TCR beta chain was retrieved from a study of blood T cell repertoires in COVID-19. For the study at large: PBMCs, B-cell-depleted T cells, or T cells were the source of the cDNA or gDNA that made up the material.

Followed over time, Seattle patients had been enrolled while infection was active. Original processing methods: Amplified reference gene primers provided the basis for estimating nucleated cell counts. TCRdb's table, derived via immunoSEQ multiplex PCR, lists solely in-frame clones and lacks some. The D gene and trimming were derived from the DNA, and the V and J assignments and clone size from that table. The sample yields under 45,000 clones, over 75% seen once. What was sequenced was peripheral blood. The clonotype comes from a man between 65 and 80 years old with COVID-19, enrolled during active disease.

CDR3 bases: TGTGCCAGCAGCTTAGCGCGTACGAGAGTAGCCGGGGAGCTGTTTTTT. It specifies CASSLARTRVAGELFF. V gene TRBV7-6 combines with J gene TRBJ2-2; no firm D call. The V and J ends lost 0 bases and 6 bases respectively, with 14 bases between them. In germline, CDR1 is SGHVS, CDR2 FNYEAQ. CDR3 length equals 16 residues.